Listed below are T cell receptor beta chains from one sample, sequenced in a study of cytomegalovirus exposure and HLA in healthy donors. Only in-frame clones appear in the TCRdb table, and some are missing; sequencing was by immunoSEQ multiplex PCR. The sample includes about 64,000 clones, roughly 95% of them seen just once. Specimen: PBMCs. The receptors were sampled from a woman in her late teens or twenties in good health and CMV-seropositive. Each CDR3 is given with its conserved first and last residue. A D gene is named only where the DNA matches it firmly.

cdr3_nt: TGTGCCAGCAGCTGGACTAGCGGGGGCAATGAGCAGTTCTTC
cdr3_aa: CASSWTSGGNEQFF
v_call: TRBV13
j_call: TRBJ2-1
d_call: TRBD2

cdr3_nt: TGTGCCAGCAGCGTAGGACTAGGAGCAGATACGCAGTATTTT
cdr3_aa: CASSVGLGADTQYF
v_call: TRBV9
j_call: TRBJ2-3
d_call: -

cdr3_nt: TGTGCCAGCAGCGTAGGCCTAGCCTACAATGAGCAGTTCTTC
cdr3_aa: CASSVGLAYNEQFF
v_call: TRBV9
j_call: TRBJ2-1
d_call: -

cdr3_nt: TGTGCCAGCAGCCCCATGGCGGGTGTCAACACCGGGGAGCTGTTTTTT
cdr3_aa: CASSPMAGVNTGELFF
v_call: TRBV9
j_call: TRBJ2-2
d_call: -

cdr3_nt: TGTGCCAGTACTTCAAAACCGATGCTCGGACTAGGTGCCAGCAATGAGCAGTTCTTC
cdr3_aa: CASTSKPMLGLGASNEQFF
v_call: TRBV19
j_call: TRBJ2-1
d_call: TRBD2

cdr3_nt: TGTGCCAGCAGCGTAGGACTAGCGGGGGTCACAGATACGCAGTATTTT
cdr3_aa: CASSVGLAGVTDTQYF
v_call: TRBV9
j_call: TRBJ2-3
d_call: TRBD2

cdr3_nt: TGTGCCAGAAGCTTGGCCAGCCCCAGGGGGCACGGAAACACCATATATTTT
cdr3_aa: CARSLASPRGHGNTIYF
v_call: TRBV5-3
j_call: TRBJ1-3
d_call: TRBD1

cdr3_nt: TGTGCTAGCAGCCCAGACAGGGGGCGAGAGACCCAGTACTTC
cdr3_aa: CASSPDRGRETQYF
v_call: TRBV7-7
j_call: TRBJ2-5
d_call: TRBD1

cdr3_nt: TGTGCCAGCACCGGACAGGGGGCCTACGAGCAGTACTTC
cdr3_aa: CASTGQGAYEQYF
v_call: TRBV28
j_call: TRBJ2-7
d_call: TRBD1

cdr3_nt: TGTGCCAGCAGTTCGACCCAGGGGGGTGACAATGAGCAGTTCTTC
cdr3_aa: CASSSTQGGDNEQFF
v_call: TRBV7-9
j_call: TRBJ2-1
d_call: -

cdr3_nt: TGCGCCAGCAGCCGGACTAGCGGGGACCTATACGAGCAGTACTTC
cdr3_aa: CASSRTSGDLYEQYF
v_call: TRBV4-1
j_call: TRBJ2-7
d_call: TRBD2